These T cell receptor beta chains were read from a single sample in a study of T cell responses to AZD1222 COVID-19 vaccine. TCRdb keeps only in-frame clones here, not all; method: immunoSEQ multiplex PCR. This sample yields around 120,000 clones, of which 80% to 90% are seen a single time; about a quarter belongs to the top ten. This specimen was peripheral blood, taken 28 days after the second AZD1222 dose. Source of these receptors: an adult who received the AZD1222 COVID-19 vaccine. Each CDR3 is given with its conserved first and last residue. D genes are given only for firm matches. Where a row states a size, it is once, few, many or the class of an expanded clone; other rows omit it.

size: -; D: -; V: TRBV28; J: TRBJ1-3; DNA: TGTGCCAGCAGTTTTAGCCCCAGTGGAAACACCATATATTTT; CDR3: CASSFSPSGNTIYF
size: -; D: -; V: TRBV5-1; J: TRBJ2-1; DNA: TGCGCCAGCAGCCCCGAATCACTAGCTCCGTTCTTC; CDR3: CASSPESLAPFF
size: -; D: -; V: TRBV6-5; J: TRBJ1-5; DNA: TGTGCCAGCAGTTTAAACGGGGGGCAAGGCAATCAGCCCCAGCATTTT; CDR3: CASSLNGGQGNQPQHF
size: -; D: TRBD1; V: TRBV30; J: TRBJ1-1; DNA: TGTGCCTGGAGCCCTGGGACAGGGGGACTAACTGAAGCTTTCTTT; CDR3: CAWSPGTGGLTEAFF
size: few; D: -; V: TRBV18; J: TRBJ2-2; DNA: TGTGCCAGCTCACCCCCTCGGGCGGGGGCCTTCGGCGGGGAGCTGTTTTTT; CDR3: CASSPPRAGAFGGELFF
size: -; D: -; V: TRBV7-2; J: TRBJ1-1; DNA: TGTGCCAGCAGCTTTTCTGGGGGGAACACTGAAGCTTTCTTT; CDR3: CASSFSGGNTEAFF
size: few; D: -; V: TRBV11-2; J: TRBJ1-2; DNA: TGTGCCAGCAGCATCATGACAGGAGACTATGGCTACACCTTC; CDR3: CASSIMTGDYGYTF
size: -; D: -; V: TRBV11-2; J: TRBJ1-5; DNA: TGTGCCAGCAGCCTTAGCGACAGCAATCAGCCCCAGCATTTT; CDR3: CASSLSDSNQPQHF
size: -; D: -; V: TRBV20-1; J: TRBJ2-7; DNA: TGCAGTGCTAGTGTAAGCGGGCAGTACTTC; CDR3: CSASVSGQYF
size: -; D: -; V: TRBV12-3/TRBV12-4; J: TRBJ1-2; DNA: TGTGCCAGCAGTTTGATGGGCGGTGGCTACACCTTC; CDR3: CASSLMGGGYTF
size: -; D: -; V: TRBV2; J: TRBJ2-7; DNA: TGTGCCAGCAGAGGCGGACAGCAGAGGTGGTACTTC; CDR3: CASRGGQQRWYF
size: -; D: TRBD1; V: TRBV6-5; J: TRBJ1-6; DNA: TGTGCCAGCAGTCTGGGACAGAATAATTCACCCCTCCACTTT; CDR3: CASSLGQNNSPLHF
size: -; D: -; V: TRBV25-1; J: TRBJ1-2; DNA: TGTGCCAGCAGTGAATCCGGGGCAGGGAATAACTATGGCTACACCTTC; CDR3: CASSESGAGNNYGYTF
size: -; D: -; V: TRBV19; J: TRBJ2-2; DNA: TGTGCCAGCCTCGGTCTGGTCTCCGGTTGGGCAGGGGAGCTGTTTTTT; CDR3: CASLGLVSGWAGELFF
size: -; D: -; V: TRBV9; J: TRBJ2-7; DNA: TGTGCCAGCAGCGTAGACTCCCGGGGTTCCTACGAGCAGTACTTC; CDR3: CASSVDSRGSYEQYF
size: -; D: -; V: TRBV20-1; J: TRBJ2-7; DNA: TGCAGTGGCGTTGGGGACGAGCAGTACTTC; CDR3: CSGVGDEQYF
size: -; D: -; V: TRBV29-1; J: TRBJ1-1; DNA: TGCAGCGTTGTGTTGAACACTGAAGCTTTCTTT; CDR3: CSVVLNTEAFF
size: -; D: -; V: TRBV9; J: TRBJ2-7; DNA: TGTGCCAGCAGCGTAGGTGGGGTAGGGGCCTACGAGCAGTACTTC; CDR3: CASSVGGVGAYEQYF
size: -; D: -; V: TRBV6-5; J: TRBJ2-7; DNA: TGTGCCAGCAGTTACTCTGTCTTCGAGCAGTACTTC; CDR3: CASSYSVFEQYF
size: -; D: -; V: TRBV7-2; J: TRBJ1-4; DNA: TGTGCCAGCAGCTTAGAGGCCAGAGGGAAACTGTTTTTT; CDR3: CASSLEARGKLFF
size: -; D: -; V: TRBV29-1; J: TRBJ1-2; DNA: TGCAGCGTTGGGGGGGCGGGCGTCCACACCTTC; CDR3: CSVGGAGVHTF
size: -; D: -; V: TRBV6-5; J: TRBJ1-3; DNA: TGTGCCAGCAGGGACTTTGGGGGAACCATATATTTT; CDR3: CASRDFGGTIYF
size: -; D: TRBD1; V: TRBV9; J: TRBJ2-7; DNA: TGTGCCAGCAGCGTAGATACAGGGGGCACCTACGAGCAGTACTTC; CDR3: CASSVDTGGTYEQYF
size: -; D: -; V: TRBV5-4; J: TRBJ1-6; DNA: TGTGCCAGCAGCTTGGACAGCTCCTATAATTCACCCCTCCACTTT; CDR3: CASSLDSSYNSPLHF
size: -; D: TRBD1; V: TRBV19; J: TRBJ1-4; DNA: TGTGCCAGTAGTACAAGGACAGGGGCTAATGAAAAACTGTTTTTT; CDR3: CASSTRTGANEKLFF